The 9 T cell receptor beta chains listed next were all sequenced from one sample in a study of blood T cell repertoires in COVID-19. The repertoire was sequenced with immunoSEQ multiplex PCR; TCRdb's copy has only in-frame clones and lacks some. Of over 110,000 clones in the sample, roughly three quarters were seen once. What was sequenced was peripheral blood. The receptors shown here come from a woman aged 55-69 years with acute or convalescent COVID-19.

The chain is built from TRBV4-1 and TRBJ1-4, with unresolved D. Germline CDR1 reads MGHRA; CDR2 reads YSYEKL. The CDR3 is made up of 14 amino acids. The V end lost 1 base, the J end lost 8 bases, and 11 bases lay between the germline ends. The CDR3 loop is CASSQGGLREKLFF. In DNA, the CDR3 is TGCGCCAGCAGCCAAGGAGGGCTTCGAGAAAAACTGTTTTTT.

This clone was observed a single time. In nucleotides, the CDR3 is TGTGCCAGCAGTTTGTTGACAGGGGGCTATAATTCACCCCTCCACTTT. This codes for CASSLLTGGYNSPLHF. This chain uses TRBV28 with TRBJ1-6, with TRBD1 matching over 9 bases. Germline-derived CDR1 and CDR2 are MDHEN and SYDVKM. With 3 bases clipped from V and 3 bases from J, the junction kept 3 bases outside the gene matches. The CDR3 sequence is 16 residues long. The variable domain in full, with the rest retrieved from reference TRBV28 and TRBJ1-6, is DVKVTQSSRYLVKRTGEKVFLECVQDMDHENMFWYRQDPGLGLRLIYFSYDVKMKEKGDIPEGYSVSREKKERFSLILESASTNQTSMYLCASSLLTGGYNSPLHFGNGTRLTVT.

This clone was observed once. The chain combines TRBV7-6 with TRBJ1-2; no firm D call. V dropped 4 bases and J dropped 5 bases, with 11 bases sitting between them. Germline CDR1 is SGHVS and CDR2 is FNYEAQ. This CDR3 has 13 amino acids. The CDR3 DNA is TGTGCCAGCAGCTCAAGGGCGGGTTATGGCTACACCTTC. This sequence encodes CASSSRAGYGYTF.

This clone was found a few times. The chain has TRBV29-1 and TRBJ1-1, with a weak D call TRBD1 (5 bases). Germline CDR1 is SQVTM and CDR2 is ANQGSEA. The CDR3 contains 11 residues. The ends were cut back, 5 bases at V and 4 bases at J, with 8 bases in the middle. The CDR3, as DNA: TGCAGCGTTTTACAGGCCACTGAAGCTTTCTTT. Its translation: CSVLQATEAFF.

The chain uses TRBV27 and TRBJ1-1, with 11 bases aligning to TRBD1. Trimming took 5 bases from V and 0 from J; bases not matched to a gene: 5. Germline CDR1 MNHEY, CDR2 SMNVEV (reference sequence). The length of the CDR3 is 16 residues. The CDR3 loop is CASSIRDRGLNTEAFF. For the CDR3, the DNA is TGTGCCAGCAGTATCCGGGACAGGGGGTTGAACACTGAAGCTTTCTTT.

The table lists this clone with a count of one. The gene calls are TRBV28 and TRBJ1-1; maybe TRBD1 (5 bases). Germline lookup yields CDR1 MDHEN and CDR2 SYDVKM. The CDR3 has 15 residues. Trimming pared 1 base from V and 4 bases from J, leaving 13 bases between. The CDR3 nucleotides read TGTGCCAGCAGTTTATCGCTGGGGCAGAGCACTGAAGCTTTCTTT. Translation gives CASSLSLGQSTEAFF.

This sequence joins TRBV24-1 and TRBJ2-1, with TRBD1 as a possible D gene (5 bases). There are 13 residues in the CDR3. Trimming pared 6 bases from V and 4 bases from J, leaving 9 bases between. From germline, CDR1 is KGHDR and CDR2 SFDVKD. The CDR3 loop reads CATSRTRYNEQFF. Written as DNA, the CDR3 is TGTGCCACCAGTCGGACACGTTACAATGAGCAGTTCTTC.

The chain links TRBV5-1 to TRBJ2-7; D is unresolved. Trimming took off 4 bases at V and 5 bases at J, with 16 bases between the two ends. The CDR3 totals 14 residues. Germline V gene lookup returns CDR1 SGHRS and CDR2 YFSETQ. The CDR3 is CASSPNLFQDEQYF. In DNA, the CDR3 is TGCGCCAGCAGCCCAAACCTATTTCAGGACGAGCAGTACTTC.

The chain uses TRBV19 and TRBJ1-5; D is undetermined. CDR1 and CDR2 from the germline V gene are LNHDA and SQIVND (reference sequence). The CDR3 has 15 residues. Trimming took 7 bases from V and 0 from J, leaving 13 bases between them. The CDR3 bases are TGTGCCAGTACCCTTCGTGTAAATAGCAATCAGCCCCAGCATTTT. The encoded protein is CASTLRVNSNQPQHF.